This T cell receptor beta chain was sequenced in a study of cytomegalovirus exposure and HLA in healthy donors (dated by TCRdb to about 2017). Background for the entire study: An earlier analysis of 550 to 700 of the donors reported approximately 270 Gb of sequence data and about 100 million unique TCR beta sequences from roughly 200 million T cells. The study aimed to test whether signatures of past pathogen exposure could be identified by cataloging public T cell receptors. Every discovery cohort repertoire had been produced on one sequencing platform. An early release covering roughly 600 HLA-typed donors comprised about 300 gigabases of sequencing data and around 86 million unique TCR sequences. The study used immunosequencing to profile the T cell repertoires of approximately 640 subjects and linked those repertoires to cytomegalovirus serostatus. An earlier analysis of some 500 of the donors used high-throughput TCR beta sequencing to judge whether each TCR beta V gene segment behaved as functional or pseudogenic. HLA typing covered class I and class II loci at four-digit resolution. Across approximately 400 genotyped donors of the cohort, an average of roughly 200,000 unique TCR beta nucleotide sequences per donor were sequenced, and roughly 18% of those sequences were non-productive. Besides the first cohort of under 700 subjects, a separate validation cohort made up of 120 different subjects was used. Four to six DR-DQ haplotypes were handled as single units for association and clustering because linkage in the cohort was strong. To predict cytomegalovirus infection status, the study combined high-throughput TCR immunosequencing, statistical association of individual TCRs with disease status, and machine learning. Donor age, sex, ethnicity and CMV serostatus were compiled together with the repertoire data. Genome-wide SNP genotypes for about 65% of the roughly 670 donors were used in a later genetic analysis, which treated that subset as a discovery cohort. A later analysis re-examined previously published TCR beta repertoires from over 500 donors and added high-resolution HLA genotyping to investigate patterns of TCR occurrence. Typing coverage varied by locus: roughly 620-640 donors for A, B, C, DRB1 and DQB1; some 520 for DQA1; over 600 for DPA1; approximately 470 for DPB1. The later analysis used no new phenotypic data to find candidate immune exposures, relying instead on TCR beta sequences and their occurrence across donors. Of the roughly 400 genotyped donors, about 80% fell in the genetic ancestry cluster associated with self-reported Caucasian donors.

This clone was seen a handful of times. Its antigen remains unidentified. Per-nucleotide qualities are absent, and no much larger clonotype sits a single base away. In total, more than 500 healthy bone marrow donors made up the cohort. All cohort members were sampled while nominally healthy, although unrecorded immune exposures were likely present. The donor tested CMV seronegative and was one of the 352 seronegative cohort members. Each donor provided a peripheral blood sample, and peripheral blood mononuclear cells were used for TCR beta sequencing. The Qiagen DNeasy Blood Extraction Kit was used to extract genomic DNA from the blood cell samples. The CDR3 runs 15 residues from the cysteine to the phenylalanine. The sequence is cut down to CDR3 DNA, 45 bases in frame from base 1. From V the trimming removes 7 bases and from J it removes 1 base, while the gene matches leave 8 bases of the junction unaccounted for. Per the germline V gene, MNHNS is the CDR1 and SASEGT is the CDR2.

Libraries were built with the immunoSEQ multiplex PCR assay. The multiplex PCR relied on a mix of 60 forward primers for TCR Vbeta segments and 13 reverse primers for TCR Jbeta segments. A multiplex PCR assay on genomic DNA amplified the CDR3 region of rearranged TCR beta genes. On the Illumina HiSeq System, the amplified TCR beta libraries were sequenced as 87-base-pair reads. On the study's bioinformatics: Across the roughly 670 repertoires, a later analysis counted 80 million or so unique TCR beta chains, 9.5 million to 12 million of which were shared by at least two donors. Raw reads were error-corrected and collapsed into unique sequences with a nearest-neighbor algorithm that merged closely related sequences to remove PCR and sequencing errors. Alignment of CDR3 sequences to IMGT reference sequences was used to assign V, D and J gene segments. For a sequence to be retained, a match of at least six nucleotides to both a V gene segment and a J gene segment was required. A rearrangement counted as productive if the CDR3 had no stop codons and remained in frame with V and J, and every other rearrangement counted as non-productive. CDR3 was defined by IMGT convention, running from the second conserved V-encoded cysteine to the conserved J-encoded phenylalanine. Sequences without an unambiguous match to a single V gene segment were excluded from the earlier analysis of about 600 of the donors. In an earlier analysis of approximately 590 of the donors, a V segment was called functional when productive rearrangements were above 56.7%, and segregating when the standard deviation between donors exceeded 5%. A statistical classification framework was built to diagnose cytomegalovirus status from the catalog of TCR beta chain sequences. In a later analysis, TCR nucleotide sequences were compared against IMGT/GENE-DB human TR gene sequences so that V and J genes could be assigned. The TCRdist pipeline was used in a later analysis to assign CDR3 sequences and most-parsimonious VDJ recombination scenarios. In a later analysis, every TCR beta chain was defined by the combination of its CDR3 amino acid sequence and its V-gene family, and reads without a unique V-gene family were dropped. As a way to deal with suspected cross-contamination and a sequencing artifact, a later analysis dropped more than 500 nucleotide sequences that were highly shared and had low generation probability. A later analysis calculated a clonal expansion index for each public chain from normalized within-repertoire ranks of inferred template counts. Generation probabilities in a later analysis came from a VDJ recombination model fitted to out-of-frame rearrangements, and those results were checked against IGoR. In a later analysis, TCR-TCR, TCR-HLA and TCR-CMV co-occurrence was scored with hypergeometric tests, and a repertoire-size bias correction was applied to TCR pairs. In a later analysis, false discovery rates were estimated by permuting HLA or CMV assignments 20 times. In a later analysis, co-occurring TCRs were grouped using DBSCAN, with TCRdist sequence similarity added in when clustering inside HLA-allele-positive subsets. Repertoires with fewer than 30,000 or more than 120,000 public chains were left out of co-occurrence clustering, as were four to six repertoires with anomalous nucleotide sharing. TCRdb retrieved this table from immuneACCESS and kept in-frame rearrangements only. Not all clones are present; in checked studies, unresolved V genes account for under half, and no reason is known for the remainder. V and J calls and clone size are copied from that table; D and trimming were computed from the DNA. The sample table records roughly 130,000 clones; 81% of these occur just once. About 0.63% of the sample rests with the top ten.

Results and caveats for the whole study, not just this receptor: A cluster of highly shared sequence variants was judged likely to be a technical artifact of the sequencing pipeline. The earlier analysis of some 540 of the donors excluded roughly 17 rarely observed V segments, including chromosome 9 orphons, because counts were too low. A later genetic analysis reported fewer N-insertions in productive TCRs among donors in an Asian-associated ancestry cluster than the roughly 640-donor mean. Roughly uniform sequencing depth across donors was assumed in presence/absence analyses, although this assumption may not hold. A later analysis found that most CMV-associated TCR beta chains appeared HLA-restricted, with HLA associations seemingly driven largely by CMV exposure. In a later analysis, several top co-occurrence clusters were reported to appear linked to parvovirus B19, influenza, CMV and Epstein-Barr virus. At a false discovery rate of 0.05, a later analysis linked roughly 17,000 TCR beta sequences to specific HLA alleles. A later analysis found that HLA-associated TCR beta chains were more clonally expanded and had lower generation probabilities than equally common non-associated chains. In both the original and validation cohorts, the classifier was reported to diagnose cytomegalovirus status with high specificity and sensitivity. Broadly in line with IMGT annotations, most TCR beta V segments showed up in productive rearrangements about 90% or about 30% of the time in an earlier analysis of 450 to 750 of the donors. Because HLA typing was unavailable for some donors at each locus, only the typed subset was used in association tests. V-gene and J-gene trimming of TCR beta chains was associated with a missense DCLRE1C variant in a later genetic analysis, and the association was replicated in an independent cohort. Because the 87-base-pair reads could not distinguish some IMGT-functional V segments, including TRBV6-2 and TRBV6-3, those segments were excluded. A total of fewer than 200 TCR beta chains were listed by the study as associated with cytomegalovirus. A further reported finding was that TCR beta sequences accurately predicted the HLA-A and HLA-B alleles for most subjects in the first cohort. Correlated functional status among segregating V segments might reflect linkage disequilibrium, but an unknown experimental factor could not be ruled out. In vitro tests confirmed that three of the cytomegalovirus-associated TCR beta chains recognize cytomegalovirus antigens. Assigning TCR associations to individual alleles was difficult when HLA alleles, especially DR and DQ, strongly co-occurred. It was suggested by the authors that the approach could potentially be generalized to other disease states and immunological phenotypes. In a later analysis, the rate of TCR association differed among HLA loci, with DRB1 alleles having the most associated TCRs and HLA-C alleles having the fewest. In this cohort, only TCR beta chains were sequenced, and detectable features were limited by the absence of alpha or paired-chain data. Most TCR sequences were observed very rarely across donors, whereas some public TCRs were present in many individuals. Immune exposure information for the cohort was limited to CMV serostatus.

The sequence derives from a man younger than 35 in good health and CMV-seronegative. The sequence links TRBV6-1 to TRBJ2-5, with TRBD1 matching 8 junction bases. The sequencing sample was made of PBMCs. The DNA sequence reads TGTGCCAGCACCCTAGGACAGGGAAGCCAAGAGACCCAGTACTTC. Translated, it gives CASTLGQGSQETQYF.